The T cell receptor beta chain under discussion was sequenced for a study of blood T cell repertoires in COVID-19. Across the study: Sample material is recorded as cDNA or gDNA derived from T cells, B-cell-depleted T cells, or PBMCs.

Each participant's cohort was designated according to participant-reported clinical history. The study counted Cohort 3 donors as recovered given two negative PCRs, clearance, or symptom resolution. The germline V gene has CDR1 MGHDK and CDR2 SYGVNS. Between the trimmed V and J ends, which lost 7 bases and 7 bases, there was a span of 11 bases. This CDR3 has 13 residues. Source study methods: Nucleated cell counts were estimated from reference gene primer amplification. The protocol was immunoSEQ multiplex PCR, while the TCRdb copy is restricted to in-frame clones and leaves out a portion. V and J calls and clone size are given by that table; D and trimming were obtained from the DNA. The profile shows about 380,000 clones, approximately 90% of them singletons. This clone has a handful of counts.

V gene TRBV25-1 combines with J gene TRBJ1-6, with a possible D match to TRBD1 (6 bases). This sequence was found in a woman aged 18-35 years who had recovered from COVID-19. Input material: PBMCs or T cells enriched from blood (not recorded which). The CDR3 reads CASNGQGNSPLHF. The CDR3 DNA sequence: TGTGCCAGCAATGGGCAGGGGAATTCACCCCTCCACTTT.